This T cell receptor beta chain originates from a study of T cell responses to AZD1222 COVID-19 vaccine. At the level of the study: Some second doses came at about 4 weeks and others at about 12 weeks; these were pooled. General study points: Spike-wide coverage was observed for vaccine-associated CD4 TCRs, with dominant responses at 160-218 and 743-854. Of spike-specific TCRs, nearly half reportedly target regions left unmutated in variants. The number of AZD1222 recipients seropositive at baseline was only 6 or 7.

The germline V gene has CDR1 MNHEY and CDR2 SMNVEV (reference sequence). This CDR3 has 12 amino acids. Trimming removed 0 bases from V and 12 bases from J, with 11 bases in between. Sequencing used immunoSEQ multiplex PCR; TCRdb keeps in-frame clones, though not all of them. This sample has about 54,000 clones, with roughly 90% found just once. Turning to this clone: The antigen remains unidentified.

This clonotype was obtained from an adult in good health. The chain uses TRBV27 and TRBJ1-1; TRBD1 is a possible D gene (6 bases). Sample: peripheral blood, taken on day 0 of AZD1222 vaccination. The CDR3 sequence is CASSLSGGPSFF. The CDR3 DNA sequence: TGTGCCAGCAGTTTATCCGGGGGGCCCTCTTTCTTT.